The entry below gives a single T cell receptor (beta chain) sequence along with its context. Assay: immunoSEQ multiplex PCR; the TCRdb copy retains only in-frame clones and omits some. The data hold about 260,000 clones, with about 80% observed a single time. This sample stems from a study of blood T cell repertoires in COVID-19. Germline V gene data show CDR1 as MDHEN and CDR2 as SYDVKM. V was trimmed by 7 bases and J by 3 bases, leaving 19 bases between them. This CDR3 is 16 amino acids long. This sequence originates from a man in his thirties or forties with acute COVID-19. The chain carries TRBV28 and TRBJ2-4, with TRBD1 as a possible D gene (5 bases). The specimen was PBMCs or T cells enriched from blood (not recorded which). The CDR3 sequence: CASTGVTVSRKNIQYF. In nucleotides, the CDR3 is TGTGCCAGCACTGGGGTGACAGTTTCTCGCAAAAACATTCAGTACTTC.